This T cell receptor (beta chain) is drawn from a study of T cell responses to AZD1222 COVID-19 vaccine. This CDR3 spans 18 amino acids. Trimming took 5 bases from V and 0 from J; bases not matched to a gene: 8. Germline V gene data show CDR1 as SGHRS and CDR2 as YFSETQ. Generated by immunoSEQ multiplex PCR, the TCRdb table keeps only in-frame clones and is missing some. There are around 140,000 clones in the sample; 85% to 95% occur only once, and approximately 0.96% lies in the top ten. Notes on this clone: Its matching antigen is unknown.

Findings of the study overall: A reported finding is that nearly half of spike-specific TCRs target unmutated variant regions. Only 5 or 6 people who got AZD1222 tested seropositive at baseline. Samples come after the peak T cell response, not at day 14. The donors showed a predominance of white British ancestry and of females, with possible underestimation of clonal diversity.

The clonotype comes from an adult in good health. The specimen was peripheral blood, collected on day 0 of MenACWY control vaccination. The V gene is TRBV5-1, the J gene TRBJ2-2; 12 bases map to TRBD1. The CDR3 reads CASSMGQGAQSNTGELFF. The DNA of the CDR3 is TGCGCCAGCAGTATGGGACAGGGGGCACAATCGAACACCGGGGAGCTGTTTTTT.